This TCR beta chain emerged from a study of T cells after yellow fever vaccination. This clonotype was detected ten times or more. TCRdb ran MiXCR on the 5' RACE reads and lists one entry per CDR3 protein. This sample has about 22,000 distinct CDR3 sequences, with less than 5.5% found just once. Germline CDR1 is DFQATT and CDR2 is SNEGSKA (reference sequence). The CDR3 is 13 amino acids. Trimming shortened V by 3 bases and J by 5 bases, and 10 bases separated the two germline ends. The sequences come from PBMCs, either bulk or a sorted T-cell subset (CD4+, CD8+, memory, or dextramer-sorted; not recorded which), collected around 45 days after the first yellow fever vaccination. This sequence joins TRBV20-1 and TRBJ2-2, with D perhaps matching TRBD2 (6 bases). The clonotype comes from a man between 18 and 29 years old who received the YFV17D yellow fever vaccine. The CDR3 reads CSASHGTTGELFF. Here the CDR3 DNA reads TGCAGTGCTAGCCACGGGACTACCGGGGAGCTGTTTTTT.